The entry below describes one TCR beta chain. Its antigen is still unknown. Germline values: CDR1 SEHNR, CDR2 FQNEAQ (reference sequence). The CDR3 is 16 residues long. Trimming cost V 5 bases and J 3 bases, with 19 bases left between them. Each CDR3 protein is one row after TCRdb ran MiXCR on the reads. This table has 45,000 to 55,000 distinct CDR3 sequences, about a fifth appearing once. The data belong to a study of T cell repertoires in cytomegalovirus infection. Overall study context: CMV infection plus the matching HLA type was flagged by public TCR beta signatures. Study results and limitations: The cumulative frequency of public TCR beta families distinguished individuals who carried CMV together with the relevant HLA.

Specimen: CD8+ T cells from cultured PBMCs, collected from culture after CMV antigen stimulation. This TCR was recovered from a human donor in good health (CMV status not recorded). Some clones in this sample may be carry-over from other donors' samples. The chain recombines TRBV7-9 with TRBJ2-5, with D tentatively TRBD1 (6 bases). CDR3 nucleotide sequence: TGTGCCAGCAGCACCTACAGGGTGAACGGGGAAGAGACCCAGTACTTC. Amino acids: CASSTYRVNGEETQYF.